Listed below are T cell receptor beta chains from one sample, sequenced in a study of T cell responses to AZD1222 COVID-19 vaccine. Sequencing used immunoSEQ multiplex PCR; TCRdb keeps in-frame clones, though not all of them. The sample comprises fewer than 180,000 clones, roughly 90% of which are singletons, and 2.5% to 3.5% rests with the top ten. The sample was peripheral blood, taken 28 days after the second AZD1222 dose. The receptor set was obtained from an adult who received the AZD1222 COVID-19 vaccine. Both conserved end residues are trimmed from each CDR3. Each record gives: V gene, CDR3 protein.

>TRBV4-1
ASSQDGQGLSNSPLH
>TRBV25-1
ASSETGRRNTIY
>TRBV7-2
ASSLGLAANYEQY
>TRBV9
ASSDPGQPQH
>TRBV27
ASMADTDTQY
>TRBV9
ASSVGGREDTQY
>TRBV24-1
ATSGHAGTGPQPATGELF
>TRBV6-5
ASSLRDGGQPQH
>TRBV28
ASRSPPGEQY
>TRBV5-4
ASSLEAGVNTGELF
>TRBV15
ATRQANSNQPQH
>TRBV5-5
ASSQRLGLSSYNEQF
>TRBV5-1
ASSLQVGDRGFYEQY
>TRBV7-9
ASTPEGGNFNEQF
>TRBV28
ASSLDWDSPLH
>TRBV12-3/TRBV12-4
ASKEVGNSPLH
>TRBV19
ASSVNRGGNSPLH
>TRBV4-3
ASSQDLTGGTYNEQF
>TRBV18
ASSAIGSGTGELF
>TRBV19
ASRRSVGLAGGPGGEQF
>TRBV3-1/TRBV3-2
ASSQWMSSYNEQF
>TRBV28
ASSLGGASSYNEQF
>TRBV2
ASSAQQGYDGYT
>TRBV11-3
ASSLQGNEGETQY
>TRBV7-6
ASSPGRRGYGYT
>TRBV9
ASSVGRERLEQY
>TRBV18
ASAGQLISNQPQH
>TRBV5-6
ASSIPGLNNYEQY
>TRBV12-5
ASGPPRQGFQPQH
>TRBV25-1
ASSGITDTQY
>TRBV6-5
ASRLDYRGYT
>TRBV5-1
ASSLLGAGVGNQPQH
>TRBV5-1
ASSPTRTTYEQY
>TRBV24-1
ATSDEVGSSYNEQF
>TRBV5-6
ASSLANQGHGYT
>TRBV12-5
ASGYPYWDTNTEAF
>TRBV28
ASRSFEGALSRGESPLH
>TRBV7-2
ASSVQGVTGELF
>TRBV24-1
ATSDPTGSGANVLT
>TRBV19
ASSARTSGSYNEQF
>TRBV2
ASSEVRNTGELF
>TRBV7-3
ASSFGEGYEQY
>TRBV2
ASSAQGYYGYT
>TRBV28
ASEGDLYNEQF
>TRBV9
ASSVAGRQTETQY
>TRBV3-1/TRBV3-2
ASSQQRTSGAVETQY
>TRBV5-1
ASSPGRRVARPYEQY
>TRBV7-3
ASSPRLAGDSGELF
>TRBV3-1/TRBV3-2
ASSQDQDGRDTDTQY
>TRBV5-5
ASSPGGWTEAF
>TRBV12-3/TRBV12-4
ASNLGSGNTIY
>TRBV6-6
ASSLQGDGEEGGANVLT
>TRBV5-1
ASSSQTGITYEQY
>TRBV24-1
ATSDSYEQY
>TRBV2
ASILTGGNSPLH
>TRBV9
ASSVTSGSYNEQF
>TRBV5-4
ASSLTLQGEAF
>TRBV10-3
AISEGLTVAEEGETQY
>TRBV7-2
ASSLAIGNTGELF
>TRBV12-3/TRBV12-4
ASSRDRVNEQY